This TCR beta chain was identified during a study of cytomegalovirus exposure and HLA in healthy donors. Germline-derived CDR1 and CDR2 are MDHEN and SYDVKM. The CDR3 runs to 14 residues. Trimming took off 5 bases at V and 1 base at J, with 11 bases between the two ends. Amplification used 60 Vbeta primers and 13 Jbeta primers. Measured with immunoSEQ multiplex PCR; TCRdb has only the in-frame clones, and not every one. The profile shows 97,000 or so clones, roughly 76% of them singletons. The origin of this receptor is a man in his fifties or sixties in good health and CMV-seronegative. The sequenced material came from PBMCs. The V gene is TRBV28, the J gene TRBJ1-2; D is unclear. The CDR3 loop is CASSEPLDNYGYTF. The CDR3 nucleotides read TGTGCCAGCAGTGAGCCCCTCGATAACTATGGCTACACCTTC.